This T cell receptor (beta chain) was recovered during a study of cytomegalovirus exposure and HLA in healthy donors. Study-wide context: The same platform used for the roughly 650 first-cohort repertoires was also used for the approximately 120 validation repertoires, as a later analysis reported.

On this clone: What it binds is not known.

CDR1 and CDR2 from the germline V gene are SGDLS and YYNGEE. The CDR3 consists of 14 residues. With 0 bases removed from V and 8 bases from J, the gap between germline ends came to 14 bases. Produced via immunoSEQ multiplex PCR; TCRdb's table is partial and in-frame only. The table lists about 330,000 clones, roughly nine tenths of them singletons, with over 1% in the top ten. Broader study findings: Most observed TCR sequences were rare, whereas some public TCRs were detected in many donors. Investigators reported approximately 150 TCR beta chains as tied to cytomegalovirus. The CMV antigen specificity of three CMV-associated chains was confirmed through in vitro analysis.

The clonotype comes from a woman aged 30 to 39 in good health and CMV-seropositive. V and J are TRBV9 and TRBJ1-2; no reliable D call. Material: PBMCs. This CDR3 is CASSVDPARMGYTF. The CDR3 region has the DNA TGTGCCAGCAGCGTAGACCCCGCACGGATGGGCTACACCTTC.